The 11 T cell receptor beta chains listed next were all sequenced from one sample in a study of beta chain features in type 1 diabetes. Expressed TCRB transcripts were sequenced after all isolated RNA was converted to cDNA. Assay: immunoSEQ multiplex PCR; the TCRdb copy retains only in-frame clones and omits some. The sample includes roughly 250,000 clones, under 70% of them seen just once. Sample: naive CD4+ T cells from blood. The receptors were sampled from a man aged 25 to 40 in good health.

The chain's CDR3 is CASSLGLHQEQFF. Written as DNA, the CDR3 is TGTGCCAGCAGCTTAGGGTTACACCAGGAGCAGTTCTTC. The chain links TRBV7-2 to TRBJ2-1; no clear D gene. With 1 base removed from V and 10 bases from J, the gap between germline ends came to 11 bases. Germline V gives CDR1 SGHTA, CDR2 FQGNSA. The CDR3 sequence is 13 residues long.

The chain recombines TRBV5-1 with TRBJ1-1, with 9 nucleotides matching TRBD1. V dropped 4 bases and J dropped 1; count of bases not matched to a gene: 2. Germline values: CDR1 SGHRS, CDR2 YFSETQ. The CDR3 length is 14 residues. The CDR3 coding sequence is TGCGCCAGCAGCGCGGACAGGGGGAACACTGAAGCTTTCTTT. The encoded protein is CASSADRGNTEAFF.

The chain combines TRBV5-5 with TRBJ2-2, with 8 bases identical to TRBD1. CDR3 length equals 15 residues. The V and J ends lost 0 bases and 3 bases, in that order; junction bases with no gene match: 1. In germline, CDR1 is SGHKS, CDR2 YYEKEE (reference sequence). The DNA for the CDR3 is TGTGCCAGCAGCTTGGGGACAGGGTACACCGGGGAGCTGTTTTTT. It translates to CASSLGTGYTGELFF.

This clone was counted a few times. The junction shows a germline mismatch at one end, possibly a read error. The chain is built from TRBV13 and TRBJ2-1; weak D call: TRBD2 (6 bases). The CDR3 extends over 16 amino acids. CDR1 is PRHDT and CDR2 is FYEKMQ in the germline V gene (reference sequence). In DNA form, the CDR3 reads TGTGCCAGCAGCTTAGGCTTCCGGGACTCCCACAATGAGCAGTTCTTC. It translates to CASSLGFRDSHNEQFF.

This clone was observed a handful of times. The genes are TRBV7-2 and TRBJ2-3; D not certain. Trimming removed 3 bases at V and 6 bases at J, with 7 bases between. This CDR3 has 12 residues. Per germline, CDR1 SGHTA and CDR2 FQGNSA. The CDR3 is CASSFALDTQYF. The CDR3 nucleotides read TGTGCCAGCAGCTTCGCATTGGATACGCAGTATTTT.

This rearrangement joins TRBV7-2 to TRBJ2-3; no firm D call. V shed 3 bases and J shed 0 bases, with 7 bases lying between them. In germline, CDR1 is SGHTA, CDR2 FQGNSA. CDR3 size: 14 residues. In DNA form, the CDR3 reads TGTGCCAGCAGCTTTGGTCCAAGCACAGATACGCAGTATTTT. This encodes CASSFGPSTDTQYF.

The rearrangement links TRBV7-9 to TRBJ1-5; 8 positions agree with TRBD1. The ends lost 3 bases at V and 4 bases at J; junction bases unmatched: 5. Per the germline V gene, CDR1 is SEHNR and CDR2 is FQNEAQ (reference sequence). The CDR3 sequence is 15 residues long. CDR3 DNA sequence: TGTGCCAGCAGCTTCGGACAGGGATGGAATCAGCCCCAGCATTTT. Translated, it gives CASSFGQGWNQPQHF.

This rearrangement joins TRBV7-9 to TRBJ2-7; no definite D call. The CDR3 spans 12 residues. The V end lost 2 bases, the J end lost 3 bases, and 5 bases lay between the germline ends. Germline CDR1 and CDR2: SEHNR and FQNEAQ (reference sequence). The CDR3 protein is CASSLSLYEQYF. The CDR3 DNA reads as TGTGCCAGCAGCTTATCCCTCTACGAGCAGTACTTC.

V usage is TRBV7-9 and J usage is TRBJ1-2, with 8 bases identical to TRBD1. This CDR3 comprises 15 residues. J was trimmed by 6 bases and V by 0 bases; bases with no gene match: 6. The V gene's germline CDR1 is SEHNR and CDR2 FQNEAQ (reference sequence). CDR3 nucleotides: TGTGCCAGCAGCTTAGCTCCAGGGGGCAAGGATGGCTACACCTTC. It translates to CASSLAPGGKDGYTF.

The rearrangement joins TRBV7-2 to TRBJ2-7; 10 bases match TRBD2. V lost 2 bases, J lost 6 bases, and 10 bases stayed unmatched. The germline CDR1 and CDR2 sequences are SGHTA and FQGNSA. The CDR3 extends over 16 amino acids. DNA for the CDR3: TGTGCCAGCAGCTTAAATGTGCTAGCGGGAGATTGCGAGCAGTACTTC. It yields the protein CASSLNVLAGDCEQYF.

The J gene is TRBJ1-1, the V gene TRBV7-2; tentatively, D is TRBD1 (6 bases). The CDR3 extends over 14 amino acids. V lost 5 bases to trimming and J lost 1 base, with 11 bases between them. Germline CDR1 SGHTA, CDR2 FQGNSA. CDR3 sequence (DNA): TGTGCCAGCAGCCCCCTGACAGGGAACACTGAAGCTTTCTTT. Protein: CASSPLTGNTEAFF.